The clone carrying this TCR beta chain was recorded a few times. Antigen: not known. These data are taken from a study of T-cell reconstitution after alpha-beta-depleted transplantation in children. General observations from the study: One year post-transplant, T-cell counts and diversity were largely derived from T cells produced anew.

Preparation of the TCRbeta library involved a method that used unique molecular identifiers. TCRdb called the PCR reads again in MiXCR, with one record for every CDR3 protein. The data show roughly 570,000 distinct CDR3 sequences, 25% to 30% seen once. Deletions cut 6 bases from V and 0 bases from J, with 9 bases between. The CDR3 spans 14 residues. Germline V CDR1 and CDR2: ENHRY, SYGVKD. This TCR came from a boy younger than two with Wiskott-Aldrich syndrome, due to receive a stem cell transplant. The genes are TRBV10-3 and TRBJ1-3; no reliable D call. The sample was PBMCs, taken before TCRalphabeta/CD19-depleted stem cell transplant. For the CDR3, the DNA is TGTGCCATCAGCGAGACGGTCTCTGGAAACACCATATATTTT. Its translation: CAISETVSGNTIYF.